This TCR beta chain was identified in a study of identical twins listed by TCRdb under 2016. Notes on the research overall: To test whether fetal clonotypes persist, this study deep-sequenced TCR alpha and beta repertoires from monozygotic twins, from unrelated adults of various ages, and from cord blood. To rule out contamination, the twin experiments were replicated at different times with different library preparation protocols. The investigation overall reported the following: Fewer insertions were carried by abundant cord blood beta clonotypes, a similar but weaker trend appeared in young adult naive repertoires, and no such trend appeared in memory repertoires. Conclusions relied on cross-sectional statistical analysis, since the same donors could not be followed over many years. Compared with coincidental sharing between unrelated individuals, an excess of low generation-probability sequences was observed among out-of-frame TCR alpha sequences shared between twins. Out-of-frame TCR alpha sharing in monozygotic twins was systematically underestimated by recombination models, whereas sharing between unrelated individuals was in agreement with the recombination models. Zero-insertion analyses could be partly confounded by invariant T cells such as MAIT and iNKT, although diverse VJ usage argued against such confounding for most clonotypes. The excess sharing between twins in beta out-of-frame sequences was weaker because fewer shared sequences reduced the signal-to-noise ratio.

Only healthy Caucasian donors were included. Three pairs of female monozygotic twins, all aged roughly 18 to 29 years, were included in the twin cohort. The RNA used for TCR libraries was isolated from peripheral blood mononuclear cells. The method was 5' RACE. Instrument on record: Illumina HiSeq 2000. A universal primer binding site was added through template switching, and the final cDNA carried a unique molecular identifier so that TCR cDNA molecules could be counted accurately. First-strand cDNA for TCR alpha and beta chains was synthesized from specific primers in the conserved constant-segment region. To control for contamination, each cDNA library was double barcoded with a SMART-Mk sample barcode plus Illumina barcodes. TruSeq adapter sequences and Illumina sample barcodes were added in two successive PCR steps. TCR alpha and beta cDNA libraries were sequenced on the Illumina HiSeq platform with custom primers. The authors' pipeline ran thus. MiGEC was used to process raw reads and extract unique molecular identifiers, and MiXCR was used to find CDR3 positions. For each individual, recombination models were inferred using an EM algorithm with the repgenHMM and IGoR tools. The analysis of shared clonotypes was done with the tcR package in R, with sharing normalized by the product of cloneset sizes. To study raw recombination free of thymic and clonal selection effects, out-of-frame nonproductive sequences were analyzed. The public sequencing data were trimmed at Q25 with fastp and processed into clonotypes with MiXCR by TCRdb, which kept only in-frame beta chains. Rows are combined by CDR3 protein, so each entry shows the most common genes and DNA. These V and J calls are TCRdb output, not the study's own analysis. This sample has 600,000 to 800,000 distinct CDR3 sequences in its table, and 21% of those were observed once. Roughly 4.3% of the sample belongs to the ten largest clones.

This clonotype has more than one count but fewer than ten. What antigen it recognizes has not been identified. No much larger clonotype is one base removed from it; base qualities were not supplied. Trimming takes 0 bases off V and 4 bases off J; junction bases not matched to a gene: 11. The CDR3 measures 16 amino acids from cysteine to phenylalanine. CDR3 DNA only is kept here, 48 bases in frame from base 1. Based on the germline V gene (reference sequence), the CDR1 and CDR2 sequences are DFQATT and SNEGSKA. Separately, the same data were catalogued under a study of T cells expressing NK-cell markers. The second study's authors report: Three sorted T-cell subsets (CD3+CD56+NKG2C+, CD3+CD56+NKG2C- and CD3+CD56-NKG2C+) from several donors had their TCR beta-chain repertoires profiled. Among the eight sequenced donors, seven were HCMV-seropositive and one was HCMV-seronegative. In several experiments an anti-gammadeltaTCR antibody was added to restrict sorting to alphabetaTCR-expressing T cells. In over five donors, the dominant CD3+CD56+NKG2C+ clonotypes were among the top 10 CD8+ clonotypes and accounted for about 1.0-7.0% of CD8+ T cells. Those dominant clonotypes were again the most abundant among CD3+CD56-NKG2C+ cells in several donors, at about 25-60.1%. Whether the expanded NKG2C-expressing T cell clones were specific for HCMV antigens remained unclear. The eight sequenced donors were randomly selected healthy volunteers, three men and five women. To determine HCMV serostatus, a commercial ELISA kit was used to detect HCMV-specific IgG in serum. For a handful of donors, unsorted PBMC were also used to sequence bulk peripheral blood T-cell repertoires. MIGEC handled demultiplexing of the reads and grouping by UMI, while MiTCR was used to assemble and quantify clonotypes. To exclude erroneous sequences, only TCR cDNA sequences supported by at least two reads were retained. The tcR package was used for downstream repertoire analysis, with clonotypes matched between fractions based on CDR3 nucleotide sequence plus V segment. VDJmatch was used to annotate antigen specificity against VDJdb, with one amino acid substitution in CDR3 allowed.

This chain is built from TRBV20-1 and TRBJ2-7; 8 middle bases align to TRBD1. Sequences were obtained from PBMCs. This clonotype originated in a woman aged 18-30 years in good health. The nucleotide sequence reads TGCAGTGCTAGAGATCCCCGGACAGGGATGTTATACGAGCAGTACTTC. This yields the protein CSARDPRTGMLYEQYF.